The 18 T cell receptor beta chains in this list originate from one sample, sequenced in a study of blood T cell repertoires in COVID-19 (dated by TCRdb to 2018 to 2021). The library was generated by the immunoSEQ multiplex PCR assay. What TCRdb holds here is the immuneACCESS table cut down to in-frame rearrangements. Part of the clones is not present; checked against another copy, under half of the missing clones reflect an unresolved V gene, and the others are unexplained. The sample table records approximately 99,000 clones; roughly 70% of these occur just once. 1.5% to 2% of the sample comes from the top ten. Sequencing was done on a sample of peripheral blood. The origin of the receptors is a woman aged 40 to 50 with acute or convalescent COVID-19.

A single count supports this clone. The rearrangement joins TRBV28 to TRBJ1-4; D is unclear. CDR1 is MDHEN, CDR2 SYDVKM, per germline. The length of the CDR3 is 14 residues. The germline V and J ends were trimmed by 2 bases and 4 bases, with 8 bases remaining between them. The CDR3 region has the DNA TGTGCCAGCAGTTTAACGGGGATTAATGAAAAACTGTTTTTT. This encodes CASSLTGINEKLFF.

This clone was recorded at least ten times. This chain uses TRBV7-9 with TRBJ1-2; no clear D. V lost 1 base, J lost 0 bases, and 9 bases lay in between. Germline CDR1 is SEHNR and CDR2 is FQNEAQ (reference sequence). The CDR3 contains 15 residues. The CDR3 DNA is TGTGCCAGCAGCTTAGGGCAGGCTGCTAACTATGGCTACACCTTC. Translated: CASSLGQAANYGYTF.

This chain connects TRBV2 to TRBJ2-1; TRBD2 matches 11 bases. Per germline, CDR1 SNHLY and CDR2 FYNNEI. Trimming cost V 8 bases and J 0 bases; bases outside gene matches: 9. The CDR3 length is 17 residues. The CDR3 DNA reads TGTGCCAGCCAGGGGACTAGCGGTCGAAGCTCCTACAATGAGCAGTTCTTC. Translating gives CASQGTSGRSSYNEQFF. Looking up the rest from reference TRBV2 and TRBJ2-1 gives the full variable domain: EPEVTQTPSHQVTQMGQEVILRCVPISNHLYFYWYRQILGQKVEFLVSFYNNEISEKSEIFDDQFSVERPDGSNFTLKIRSTKLEDSAMYFCASQGTSGRSSYNEQFFGPGTRLTVL.

CDR3 residues: CASSSDRPIFGSPLHF. In nucleotides, the CDR3 is TGTGCCAGCAGCTCTGACAGACCTATATTCGGTTCACCCCTCCACTTT. The rearrangement links TRBV7-2 to TRBJ1-6; a weak D match, TRBD1 (5 bases). Germline values: CDR1 SGHTA, CDR2 FQGNSA. The length of the CDR3 is 16 residues. V was shortened by 4 bases and J by 9 bases, with 19 bases between the two germline ends.

The sample holds a few counts of this clone. The genes are TRBV18 and TRBJ1-2; 7 bases are a match to TRBD1. V shed 2 bases and J 6 bases; nucleotides not matched to a gene: 3. There are 13 residues in the CDR3. Germline V CDR1 and CDR2: KGHSH, LQKENI. Here the CDR3 DNA reads TGTGCCAGCTCACCAGGGACAGAACATGGCTACACCTTC. Translation: CASSPGTEHGYTF.

The DNA of the CDR3 is TGTGCCAGCAGTCTGGGTCAGGGGGCGGTGACCCAGTACTTC. It codes for CASSLGQGAVTQYF. This chain connects TRBV27 to TRBJ2-5, with TRBD1 identical over 8 bases. This CDR3 is built from 14 residues. Trimming at V came to 5 bases and at J to 7 bases, leaving 9 bases not matched to a gene. CDR1 MNHEY and CDR2 SMNVEV come from the germline V gene (reference sequence).

The CDR3 sequence: CASSLAAGTGSKTQYF. The CDR3 DNA follows: TGTGCCAGCAGCTTAGCGGCCGGGACAGGGAGCAAGACCCAGTACTTC. V and J are TRBV7-2 and TRBJ2-5; TRBD1 matches at 9 bases. Germline V gives CDR1 SGHTA, CDR2 FQGNSA. The V gene end was trimmed by 0 bases and the J gene end by 6 bases; junction bases not matched to a gene: 8. CDR3 length equals 16 residues.

The CDR3 nucleotides are TGTGCCAGCAGTCCCCGAGACAGCCTTAATCAGCCCCAGCATTTT. Amino acid sequence: CASSPRDSLNQPQHF. V is TRBV6-5 and J is TRBJ1-5, with D possibly being TRBD1 (5 bases). This CDR3 spans 15 amino acids. V was cut by 5 bases and J by 4 bases, with 15 bases left in between. The germline V gene has CDR1 MNHEY and CDR2 SVGAGI.

The CDR3 loop reads CATSERTGTSSAGQFF. The DNA for the CDR3 is TGTGCCACCAGCGAGCGGACCGGTACATCTTCAGCTGGGCAGTTCTTC. The rearrangement joins TRBV15 to TRBJ2-1; maybe TRBD2 (5 bases). This CDR3 region has 16 residues. V was shortened by 5 bases and J by 12 bases, with 26 bases between the two germline ends. Germline V lookup: CDR1 LNHNV, CDR2 YYDKDF (reference sequence). Full variable domain (remainder filled in from reference TRBV15 and TRBJ2-1): DAMVIQNPRYQVTQFGKPVTLSCSQTLNHNVMYWYQQKSSQAPKLLFHYYDKDFNNEADTPDNFQSRRPNTSFCFLDIRSPGLGDTAMYLCATSERTGTSSAGQFFGPGTRLTVL.

The chain has TRBV5-4 and TRBJ1-6, with TRBD1 matching over 8 bases. This CDR3 region has 14 residues. Germline V gene sequence: CDR1 SGHNT, CDR2 YYREEE (reference sequence). V lost 4 bases to trimming and J lost 7 bases; unmatched junction nucleotides: 4. CDR3: CASSQDRANSPLHF. The CDR3 DNA sequence: TGTGCCAGCAGCCAGGACAGGGCCAATTCACCCCTCCACTTT. The whole variable domain, remainder taken from reference TRBV5-4 and TRBJ1-6, is ETGVTQSPTHLIKTRGQQVTLRCSSQSGHNTVSWYQQALGQGPQFIFQYYREEENGRGNFPPRFSGLQFPNYSSELNVNALELDDSALYLCASSQDRANSPLHFGNGTRLTVT.

CDR3 loop: CASSAVDRLAKNIQYF. Here the CDR3 DNA reads TGTGCCAGCAGTGCAGTTGATAGACTAGCCAAAAACATTCAGTACTTC. The chain has TRBV6-2 or TRBV6-3 and TRBJ2-4; D unclear. This CDR3 has 16 residues. Germline CDR1 MNHEY, CDR2 SVGEGT. The germline V and J ends were trimmed by 5 bases and 0 bases, with 14 bases remaining between them.

V is TRBV6-4 and J is TRBJ2-3, with a weak D call TRBD1 (6 bases). This CDR3 comprises 14 residues. Germline CDR1 is MRHNA and CDR2 is SNTAGT. V was clipped by 3 bases and J by 1 base, with 8 bases between them. CDR3 residues: CASSETGGTDTQYF. The CDR3, as DNA: TGTGCCAGCAGTGAGACAGGCGGCACAGATACGCAGTATTTT.

The rearrangement uses TRBV7-3 and TRBJ2-1; 8 nucleotides align to TRBD1. V shed 2 bases and J 9 bases; nucleotides not matched to a gene: 6. This CDR3 has 14 amino acids. Looked up from germline, CDR1 is SGHTA and CDR2 is FQGTGA. CDR3: CASSLGQGRGEQFF. Here the CDR3 DNA reads TGTGCCAGCAGCTTAGGACAGGGCCGGGGTGAGCAGTTCTTC.

V usage is TRBV4-3 and J usage is TRBJ2-3; the match to TRBD2 covers 13 bases. CDR1 and CDR2 from the germline V gene are LGHNA and YSLEER. The CDR3 length is 19 residues. With V trimmed by 0 bases and J by 2 bases, 8 bases remained unmatched. The CDR3 loop is CASSQDEETSGGVTDTQYF. DNA for the CDR3: TGCGCCAGCAGCCAAGATGAGGAAACTAGCGGGGGGGTCACAGATACGCAGTATTTT.

This clone was observed a handful of times. The chain is built from TRBV7-2 and TRBJ2-3; the match to TRBD2 covers 8 bases. CDR1 SGHTA and CDR2 FQGNSA come from the germline V gene. Trimming at V came to 11 bases and at J to 2 bases, leaving 9 bases not matched to a gene. This CDR3 region has 14 residues. The CDR3 is CAGSGGRFTDTQYF. CDR3 coding DNA: TGTGCCGGGAGCGGGGGAAGATTCACAGATACGCAGTATTTT.

The rearrangement joins TRBV6-6 to TRBJ1-2; 9 nucleotides align to TRBD1. After removal of 6 bases from V and 4 bases from J, the junction contained 6 bases not matched to a gene. Germline V gene lookup returns CDR1 MNHNY and CDR2 SVGAGI (reference sequence). The CDR3 runs 14 residues. The CDR3 DNA reads TGTGCCAGCAGCTCCGGGACAGGGAGCTATGGCTACACCTTC. This encodes CASSSGTGSYGYTF.

The chain is built from TRBV16 and TRBJ1-4, with TRBD1 matching over 8 bases. This CDR3 region has 16 residues. CDR1 KGHSY and CDR2 FQNENV come from the germline V gene. V shed 5 bases and J 4 bases; nucleotides not matched to a gene: 9. Here the CDR3 DNA reads TGTGCCAGCAGCTCCCCGGACAGGGCCAGTAATGAAAAACTGTTTTTT. This codes for CASSSPDRASNEKLFF.

The chain is built from TRBV7-6 and TRBJ2-5; unclear D gene. CDR1 is SGHVS and CDR2 is FNYEAQ in the germline V gene. Trimming took off 3 bases at V and 1 base at J, with 9 bases between the two ends. This CDR3 region has 14 residues. CDR3 sequence reads: CASSLMASQETQYF. In DNA form, the CDR3 reads TGTGCCAGCAGCTTGATGGCATCCCAAGAGACCCAGTACTTC.